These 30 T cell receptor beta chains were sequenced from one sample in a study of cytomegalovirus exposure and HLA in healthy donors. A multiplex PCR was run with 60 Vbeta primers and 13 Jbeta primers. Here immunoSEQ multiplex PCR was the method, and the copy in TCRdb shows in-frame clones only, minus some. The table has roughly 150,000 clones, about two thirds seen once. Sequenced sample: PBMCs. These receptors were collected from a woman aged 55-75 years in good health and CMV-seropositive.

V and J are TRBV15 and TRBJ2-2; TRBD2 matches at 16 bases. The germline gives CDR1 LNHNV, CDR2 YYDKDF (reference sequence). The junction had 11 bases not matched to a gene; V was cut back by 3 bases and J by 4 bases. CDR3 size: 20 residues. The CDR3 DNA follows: TGTGCCACCAGCAGCCCCTGGGGACTAGCGGGAGGGCCAGGCACCGGGGAGCTGTTTTTT. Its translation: CATSSPWGLAGGPGTGELFF.

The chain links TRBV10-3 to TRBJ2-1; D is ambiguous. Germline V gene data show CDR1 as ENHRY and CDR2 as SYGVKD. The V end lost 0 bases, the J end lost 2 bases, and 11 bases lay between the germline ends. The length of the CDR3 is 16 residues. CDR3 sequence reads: CAISESISPPYNEQFF. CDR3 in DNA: TGTGCCATCAGTGAGTCGATAAGCCCTCCCTACAATGAGCAGTTCTTC.

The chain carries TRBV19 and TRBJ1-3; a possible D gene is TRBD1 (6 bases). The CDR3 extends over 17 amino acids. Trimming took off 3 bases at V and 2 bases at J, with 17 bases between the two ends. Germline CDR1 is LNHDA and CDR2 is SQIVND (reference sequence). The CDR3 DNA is TGTGCCAGTAGTATGTCCCCAAACAGGGCCCCTGGAAACACCATATATTTT. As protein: CASSMSPNRAPGNTIYF.

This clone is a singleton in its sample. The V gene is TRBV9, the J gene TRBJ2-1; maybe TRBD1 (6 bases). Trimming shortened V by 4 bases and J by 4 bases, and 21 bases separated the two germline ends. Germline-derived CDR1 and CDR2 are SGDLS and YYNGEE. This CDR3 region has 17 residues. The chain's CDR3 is CASSYREGAPPYNEQFF. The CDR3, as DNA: TGTGCCAGCAGCTACAGGGAAGGGGCTCCACCGTACAATGAGCAGTTCTTC.

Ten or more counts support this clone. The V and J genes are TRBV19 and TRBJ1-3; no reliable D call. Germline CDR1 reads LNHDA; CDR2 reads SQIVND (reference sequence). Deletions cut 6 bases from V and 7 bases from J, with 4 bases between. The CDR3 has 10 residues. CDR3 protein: CASRRNTIYF. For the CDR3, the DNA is TGTGCCAGTAGGCGGAACACCATATATTTT. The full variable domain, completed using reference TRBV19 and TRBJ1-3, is DGGITQSPKYLFRKEGQNVTLSCEQNLNHDAMYWYRQDPGQGLRLIYYSQIVNDFQKGDIAEGYSVSREKKESFPLTVTSAQKNPTAFYLCASRRNTIYFGEGSWLTVV.

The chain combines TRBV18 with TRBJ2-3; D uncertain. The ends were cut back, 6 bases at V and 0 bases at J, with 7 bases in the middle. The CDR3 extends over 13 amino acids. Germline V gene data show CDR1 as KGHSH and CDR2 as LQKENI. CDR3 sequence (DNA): TGTGCCAGCTCCCTCCCGAGCACAGATACGCAGTATTTT. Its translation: CASSLPSTDTQYF.

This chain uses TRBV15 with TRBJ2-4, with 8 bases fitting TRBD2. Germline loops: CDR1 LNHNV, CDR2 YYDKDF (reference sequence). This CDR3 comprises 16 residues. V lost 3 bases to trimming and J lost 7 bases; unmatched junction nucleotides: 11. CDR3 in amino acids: CATSSATGTRQNIQYF. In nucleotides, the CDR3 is TGTGCCACCAGCAGTGCCACCGGGACTAGGCAGAACATTCAGTACTTC. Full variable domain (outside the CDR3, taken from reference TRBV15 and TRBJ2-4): DAMVIQNPRYQVTQFGKPVTLSCSQTLNHNVMYWYQQKSSQAPKLLFHYYDKDFNNEADTPDNFQSRRPNTSFCFLDIRSPGLGDTAMYLCATSSATGTRQNIQYFGAGTRLSVL.

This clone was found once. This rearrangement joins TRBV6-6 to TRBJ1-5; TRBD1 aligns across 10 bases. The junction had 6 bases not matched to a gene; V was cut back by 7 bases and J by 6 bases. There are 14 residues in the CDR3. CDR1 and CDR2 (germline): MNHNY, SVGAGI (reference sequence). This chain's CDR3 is CASTLGTGVQPQHF. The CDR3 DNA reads TGTGCCAGCACCCTGGGGACAGGGGTTCAGCCCCAGCATTTT.

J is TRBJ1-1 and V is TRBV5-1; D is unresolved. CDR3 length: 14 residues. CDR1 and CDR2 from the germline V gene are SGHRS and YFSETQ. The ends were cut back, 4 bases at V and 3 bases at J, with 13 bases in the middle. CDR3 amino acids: CASSQGLVHTEAFF. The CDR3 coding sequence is TGCGCCAGCAGCCAAGGCCTAGTCCACACTGAAGCTTTCTTT.

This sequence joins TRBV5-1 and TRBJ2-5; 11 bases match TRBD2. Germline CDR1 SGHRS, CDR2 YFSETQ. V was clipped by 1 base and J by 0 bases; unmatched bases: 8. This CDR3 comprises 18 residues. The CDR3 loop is CASSLTSGSGTYQETQYF. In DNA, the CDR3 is TGCGCCAGCAGCTTGACTAGCGGGAGTGGGACGTACCAAGAGACCCAGTACTTC.

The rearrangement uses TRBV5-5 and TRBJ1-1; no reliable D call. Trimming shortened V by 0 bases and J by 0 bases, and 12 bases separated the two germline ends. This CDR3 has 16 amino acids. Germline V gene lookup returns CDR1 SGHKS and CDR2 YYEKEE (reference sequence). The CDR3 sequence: CASSLGHPQVNTEAFF. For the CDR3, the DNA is TGTGCCAGCAGCTTGGGTCACCCACAAGTGAACACTGAAGCTTTCTTT. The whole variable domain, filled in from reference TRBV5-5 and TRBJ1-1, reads DAGVTQSPTHLIKTRGQQVTLRCSPISGHKSVSWYQQVLGQGPQFIFQYYEKEERGRGNFPDRFSARQFPNYSSELNVNALLLGDSALYLCASSLGHPQVNTEAFFGQGTRLTVV.

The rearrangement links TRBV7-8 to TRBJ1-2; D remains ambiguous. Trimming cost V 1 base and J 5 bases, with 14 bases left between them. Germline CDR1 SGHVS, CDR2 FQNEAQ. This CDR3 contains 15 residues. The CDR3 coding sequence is TGTGCCAGCAGCTTAGTAGCTGGCAGCCAATATGGCTACACCTTC. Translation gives CASSLVAGSQYGYTF.

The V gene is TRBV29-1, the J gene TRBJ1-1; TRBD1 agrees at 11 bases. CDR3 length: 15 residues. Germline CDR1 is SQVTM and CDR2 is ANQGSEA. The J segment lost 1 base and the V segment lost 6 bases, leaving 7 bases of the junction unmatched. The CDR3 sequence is CSVRTGTGGNTEAFF. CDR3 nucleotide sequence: TGCAGCGTGCGCACCGGGACAGGGGGGAACACTGAAGCTTTCTTT. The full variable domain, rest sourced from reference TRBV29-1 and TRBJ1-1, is SAVISQKPSRDICQRGTSLTIQCQVDSQVTMMFWYRQQPGQSLTLIATANQGSEATYESGFVIDKFPISRPNLTFSTLTVSNMSPEDSSIYLCSVRTGTGGNTEAFFGQGTRLTVV.

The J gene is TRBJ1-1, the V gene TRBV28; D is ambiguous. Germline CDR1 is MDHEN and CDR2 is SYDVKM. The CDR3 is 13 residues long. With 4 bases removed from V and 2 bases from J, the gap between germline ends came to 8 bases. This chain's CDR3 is CASSSPGNTEAFF. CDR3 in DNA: TGTGCCAGCAGTTCCCCGGGTAACACTGAAGCTTTCTTT.

CDR3: CASSQALLAGGTGNTIYF. Written as DNA, the CDR3 is TGCGCCAGCAGCCAAGCCCTACTGGCGGGGGGCACTGGAAACACCATATATTTT. This chain uses TRBV4-1 with TRBJ1-3, with a possible D match to TRBD1 (6 bases). V lost 1 base to trimming and J lost 2 bases, with 18 bases between them. CDR1 MGHRA and CDR2 YSYEKL come from the germline V gene. The CDR3 runs 18 residues.

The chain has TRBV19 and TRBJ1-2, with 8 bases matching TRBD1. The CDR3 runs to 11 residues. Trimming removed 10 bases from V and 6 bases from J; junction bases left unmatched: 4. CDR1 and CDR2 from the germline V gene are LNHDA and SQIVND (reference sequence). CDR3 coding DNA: TGTGCCACCCGACAGGGGCATGGCTACACCTTC. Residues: CATRQGHGYTF.

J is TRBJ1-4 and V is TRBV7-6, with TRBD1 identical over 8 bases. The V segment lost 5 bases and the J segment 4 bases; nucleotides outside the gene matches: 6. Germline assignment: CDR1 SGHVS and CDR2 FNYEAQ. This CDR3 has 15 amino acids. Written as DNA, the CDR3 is TGTGCCAGCAGCCTGGGGACAGGTGGTAATGAAAAACTGTTTTTT. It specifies CASSLGTGGNEKLFF.

The CDR3 sequence: CASSVGRAYEQYF. The CDR3 region has the DNA TGTGCCAGCAGTGTGGGGAGAGCCTACGAGCAGTACTTC. The chain joins TRBV2 to TRBJ2-7, with D possibly TRBD2 on 5 matching bases. The CDR3 has 13 residues. Trimming pared 4 bases from V and 2 bases from J, leaving 9 bases between. Germline V gene data show CDR1 as SNHLY and CDR2 as FYNNEI. Supplemented by reference TRBV2 and TRBJ2-7, the full variable domain reads EPEVTQTPSHQVTQMGQEVILRCVPISNHLYFYWYRQILGQKVEFLVSFYNNEISEKSEIFDDQFSVERPDGSNFTLKIRSTKLEDSAMYFCASSVGRAYEQYFGPGTRLTVT.

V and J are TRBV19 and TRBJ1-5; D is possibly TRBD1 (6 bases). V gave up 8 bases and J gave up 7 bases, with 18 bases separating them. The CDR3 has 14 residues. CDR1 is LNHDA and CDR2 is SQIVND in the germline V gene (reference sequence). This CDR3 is CASGGAGAGQPQHF. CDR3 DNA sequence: TGTGCCAGTGGGGGGGCGGGGGCTGGACAGCCCCAGCATTTT.

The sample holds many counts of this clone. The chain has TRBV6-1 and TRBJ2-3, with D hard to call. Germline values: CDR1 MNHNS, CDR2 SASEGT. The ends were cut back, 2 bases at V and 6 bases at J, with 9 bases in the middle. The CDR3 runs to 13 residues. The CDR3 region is CASSEIWPDTQYF. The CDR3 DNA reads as TGTGCCAGCAGTGAAATCTGGCCGGATACGCAGTATTTT.

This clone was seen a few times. The DNA for the CDR3 is TGTGCCAGCAGGGAGGGGAGCTACGAGCAGTACTTC. Encoded protein: CASREGSYEQYF. This chain links TRBV6-5 with TRBJ2-7, with D perhaps TRBD2 (6 bases). V was cut by 6 bases and J by 3 bases, with 9 bases left in between. CDR1 and CDR2 from the germline V gene are MNHEY and SVGAGI. This CDR3 has 12 amino acids.

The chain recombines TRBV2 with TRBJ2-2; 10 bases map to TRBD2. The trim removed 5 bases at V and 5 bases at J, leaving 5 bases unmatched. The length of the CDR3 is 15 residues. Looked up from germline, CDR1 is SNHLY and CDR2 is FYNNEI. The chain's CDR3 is CASSPAGGRTGELFF. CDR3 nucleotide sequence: TGTGCCAGCAGTCCAGCGGGAGGGAGGACCGGGGAGCTGTTTTTT.

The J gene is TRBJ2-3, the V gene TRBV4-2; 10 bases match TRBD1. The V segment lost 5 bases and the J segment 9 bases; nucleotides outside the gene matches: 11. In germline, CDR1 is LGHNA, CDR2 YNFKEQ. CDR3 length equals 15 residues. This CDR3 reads CASSSGTGVGSTQYF. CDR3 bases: TGTGCCAGCAGCTCCGGGACAGGGGTAGGCAGCACGCAGTATTTT.

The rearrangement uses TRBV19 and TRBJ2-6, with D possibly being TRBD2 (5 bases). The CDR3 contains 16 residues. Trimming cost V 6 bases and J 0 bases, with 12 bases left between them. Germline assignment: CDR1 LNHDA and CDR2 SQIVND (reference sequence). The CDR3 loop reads CASRPGLTSGANVLTF. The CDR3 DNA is TGTGCCAGTAGACCCGGACTGACCTCTGGGGCCAACGTCCTGACTTTC.

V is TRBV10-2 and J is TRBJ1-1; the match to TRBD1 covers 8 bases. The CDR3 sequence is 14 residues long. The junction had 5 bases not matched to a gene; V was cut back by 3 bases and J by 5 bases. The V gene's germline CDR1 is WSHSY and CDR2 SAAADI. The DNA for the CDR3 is TGCGCCAGCAGTGATGACAGGGGTAAAACTGAAGCTTTCTTT. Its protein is CASSDDRGKTEAFF.

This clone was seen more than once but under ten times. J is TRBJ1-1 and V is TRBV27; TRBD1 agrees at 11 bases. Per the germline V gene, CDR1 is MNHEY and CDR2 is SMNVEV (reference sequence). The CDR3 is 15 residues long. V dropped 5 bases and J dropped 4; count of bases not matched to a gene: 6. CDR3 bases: TGTGCCAGCAGTCGCACCGGGACAGGGGGCACTGAAGCTTTCTTT. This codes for CASSRTGTGGTEAFF.

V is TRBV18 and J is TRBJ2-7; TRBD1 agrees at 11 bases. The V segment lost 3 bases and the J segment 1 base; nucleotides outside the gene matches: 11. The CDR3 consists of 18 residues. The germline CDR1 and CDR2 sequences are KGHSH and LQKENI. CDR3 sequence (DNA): TGTGCCAGCTCACCGGCCGGGACAGGGGGTATTTGGTCCTACGAGCAGTACTTC. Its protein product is CASSPAGTGGIWSYEQYF.

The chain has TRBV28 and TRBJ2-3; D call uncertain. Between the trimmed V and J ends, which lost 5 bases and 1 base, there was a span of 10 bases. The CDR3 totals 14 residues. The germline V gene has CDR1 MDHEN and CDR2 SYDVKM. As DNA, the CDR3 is TGTGCCAGCAGTCCCCCAAGCCGCACAGATACGCAGTATTTT. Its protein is CASSPPSRTDTQYF.

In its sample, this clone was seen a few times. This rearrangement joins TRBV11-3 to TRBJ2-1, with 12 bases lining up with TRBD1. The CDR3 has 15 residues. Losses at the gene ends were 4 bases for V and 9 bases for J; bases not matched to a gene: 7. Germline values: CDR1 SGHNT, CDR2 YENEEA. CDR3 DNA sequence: TGTGCCAGCAGCTCGTTGGGACAGGGGGCAGGTGAGCAGTTCTTC. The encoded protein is CASSSLGQGAGEQFF.

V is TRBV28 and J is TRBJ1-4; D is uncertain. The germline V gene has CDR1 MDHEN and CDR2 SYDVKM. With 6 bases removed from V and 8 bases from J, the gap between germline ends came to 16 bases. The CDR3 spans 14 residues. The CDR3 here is CASSGPARGEKLFF. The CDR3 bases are TGTGCCAGCAGCGGGCCGGCCCGGGGAGAAAAACTGTTTTTT.